This T cell receptor (beta chain) was captured by sequencing in a study of radiation and T cells in renal cell carcinoma. Treatment indicated: treatment-naive control, cytoreductive nephrectomy. Study observations and caveats: Intratumoral heterogeneity was not captured in these 0.95 to 1 g regions. Irradiated tumors had higher TCR clonality than control tumors.

Trimming took 4 bases from V and 6 from J; bases not matched to a gene: 8. This CDR3 has 14 amino acids. Germline lookup yields CDR1 MRHNA and CDR2 SNTAGT. This clone was seen once. Its antigen is unidentified. Clones were read by immunoSEQ multiplex PCR, and TCRdb kept only the in-frame ones, dropping some. The table has over 10,000 clones, about 71% seen once. Sequences were derived from tumor tissue, sampled from a patient whose treatment was nephrectomy without radiotherapy. The chain has TRBV6-4 and TRBJ1-1, with TRBD1 identical over 7 bases. The source is a woman of 80 years or more with renal cell carcinoma. In DNA form, the CDR3 reads TGTGCCAGCAGTGCCCGACAGGGTTCTTCTGAAGCTTTCTTT. This encodes CASSARQGSSEAFF.